This T cell receptor (beta chain) comes out of a study of identical twins. The V end was cut by 0 bases, the J end by 2 bases, with 11 bases between. This CDR3 region has 15 residues. Germline V CDR1 and CDR2: DFQATT, SNEGSKA (reference sequence). This clonotype was found a few times. Its specificity is not known. No donor was unhealthy or non-Caucasian. Study outcomes and limitations: Carriage of fewer insertions was seen in abundant cord blood beta clonotypes, whereas memory repertoires showed none. Surplus twin overlap in beta out-of-frame sequences was less pronounced.

Template switching (which added a universal primer site) was used, and cDNA carried unique molecular identifiers. TCRdb analysed the 5' RACE reads with MiXCR anew, one entry per CDR3 protein. The table lists 1,800,000 or so distinct CDR3 sequences, 25% to 35% of them singletons. What was sequenced was cord blood. This chain links TRBV20-1 with TRBJ2-4; unclear D gene. The origin of this receptor is a newborn girl in good health. CDR3 in amino acids: CSARDYVDPKNIQYF. The CDR3, as DNA: TGCAGTGCTAGAGATTATGTGGACCCCAAAAACATTCAGTACTTC.